Presented here are 5 T cell receptor beta chains from one specimen sequenced in a study of OX40 agonist ivuxolimab in advanced cancers. TCRdb's table, derived via immunoSEQ multiplex PCR, lists solely in-frame clones and lacks some. The data show fewer than 75,000 clones, around 90% seen once. Sequencing was performed on CD4+ or CD8+ T cells sorted from blood, taken in a trial of the OX40 agonist ivuxolimab. These TCRs come from an adult with an advanced solid tumor such as melanoma, head and neck, liver or kidney cancer.

The DNA for the CDR3 is TGTGCCAGCAGCGAGAACCAAGAGACCCAGTACTTC. Residues: CASSENQETQYF. This chain joins TRBV5-4 and TRBJ2-5; D gene unclear. With 4 bases removed from V and 0 bases from J, the gap between germline ends came to 4 bases. The CDR3 runs 12 residues. CDR1 SGHNT and CDR2 YYREEE come from the germline V gene (reference sequence).

This clone was picked up one time. The chain has TRBV5-4 and TRBJ2-5, with D perhaps TRBD1 or TRBD2 (5 bases each). Germline lookup yields CDR1 SGHNT and CDR2 YYREEE (reference sequence). Trimming shortened V by 4 bases and J by 3 bases, and 16 bases separated the two germline ends. The CDR3 length is 15 residues. CDR3 region: CASSPGPSYEETQYF. CDR3 nucleotide sequence: TGTGCCAGCAGCCCGGGACCCTCTTACGAAGAGACCCAGTACTTC. The full variable domain, with the rest looked up from reference TRBV5-4 and TRBJ2-5, is ETGVTQSPTHLIKTRGQQVTLRCSSQSGHNTVSWYQQALGQGPQFIFQYYREEENGRGNFPPRFSGLQFPNYSSELNVNALELDDSALYLCASSPGPSYEETQYFGPGTRLLVL.

The rearrangement uses TRBV6-5 and TRBJ1-6; no clear D gene. The CDR3 sequence is 12 residues long. Between the trimmed V and J ends, which lost 6 bases and 5 bases, there was a span of 5 bases. The V gene's germline CDR1 is MNHEY and CDR2 SVGAGI. This CDR3 reads CASRDDNSPLHF. CDR3 in DNA: TGTGCCAGCAGGGACGATAATTCACCCCTCCACTTT.

The V call is TRBV7-2, the J call TRBJ2-2, with 7 bases lining up with TRBD2. Germline CDR1 SGHTA, CDR2 FQGNSA. The CDR3 totals 16 residues. J gave up 0 bases and V 5 bases, and 6 bases lay outside the gene matches. CDR3 nucleotide sequence: TGTGCCAGCAGCCCGACTAGCAGATCGAACACCGGGGAGCTGTTTTTT. This codes for CASSPTSRSNTGELFF.

The V and J genes are TRBV5-1 and TRBJ1-6, with D uncertain. The length of the CDR3 is 14 residues. With 0 bases removed from V and 5 bases from J, the gap between germline ends came to 6 bases. Germline CDR1 and CDR2: SGHRS and YFSETQ. CDR3: CASSLAGNNSPLHF. The CDR3 coding sequence is TGCGCCAGCAGCTTGGCCGGGAATAATTCACCCCTCCACTTT.